The rows below give T cell receptor beta chains drawn from one sample of a study of blood T cells in healthy people across ages. TCRdb re-derived calls from the 5' RACE reads in MiXCR, one entry per CDR3 protein. Of 450,000 to 650,000 distinct CDR3 sequences in the sample, nearly 25% were seen once. These same data were also listed under a study on T cells of mothers and their children.

What was sequenced was blood. These receptors all come from a boy under 18 in good health. The CDR3 runs from the conserved cysteine through the conserved F or W. The D gene is left open where the match is weak. Clone size is not always given. Where it is, it says once, few, many or a class for expanded clones.

length: 16
V: TRBV20-1
size: few
J: TRBJ1-2
D: TRBD1
CDR3: CSARPTLQGADYGYTF
DNA: TGCAGTGCTAGACCAACTTTACAGGGGGCGGACTATGGCTACACCTTC

length: 14
V: TRBV28
size: few
J: TRBJ2-5
D: TRBD2
CDR3: CASSFERERETQYF
DNA: TGTGCCAGCAGTTTCGAGCGGGAGCGAGAGACCCAGTACTTC

length: 12
V: TRBV7-2
size: .
J: TRBJ2-2
D: .
CDR3: CASSTLDRELFF
DNA: TGTGCCAGCAGCACTCTGGACCGGGAGCTGTTTTTT

length: 14
V: TRBV20-1
size: .
J: TRBJ2-7
D: .
CDR3: CSARVAGLTYEQYF
DNA: TGCAGCGCTAGGGTCGCGGGTTTAACCTACGAGCAGTACTTC

length: 12
V: TRBV20-1
size: .
J: TRBJ2-3
D: .
CDR3: CSARAGSDTQYF
DNA: TGCAGTGCTAGGGCAGGGTCAGATACGCAGTATTTT

length: 15
V: TRBV28
size: .
J: TRBJ2-1
D: .
CDR3: CASSLQDPSRNEQFF
DNA: TGTGCCAGCAGTTTACAGGATCCCTCACGGAATGAGCAGTTCTTC

length: 14
V: TRBV29-1
size: few
J: TRBJ2-5
D: TRBD2
CDR3: CSAGPPGLAGSECF
DNA: TGCAGCGCCGGACCGCCGGGACTAGCGGGCTCGGAGTGCTTC

length: 13
V: TRBV12-3/TRBV12-4
size: many
J: TRBJ1-1
D: .
CDR3: CASSLSPNTEAFF
DNA: TGTGCCAGCAGTTTATCCCCGAACACTGAAGCTTTCTTT

length: 9
V: TRBV20-1
size: few
J: TRBJ2-7
D: .
CDR3: CSASYEQYF
DNA: TGCAGTGCTTCATACGAGCAGTACTTC

length: 15
V: TRBV7-6
size: few
J: TRBJ2-7
D: TRBD2
CDR3: CASSSLAGGPHEQYF
DNA: TGTGCCAGCAGCTCCCTAGCGGGAGGGCCCCACGAGCAGTACTTC

length: 14
V: TRBV7-3
size: few
J: TRBJ1-1
D: .
CDR3: CASSLRTENTEAFF
DNA: TGTGCCAGCAGCTTAAGAACTGAGAACACTGAAGCTTTCTTT

length: 14
V: TRBV7-2
size: many
J: TRBJ1-2
D: TRBD1
CDR3: CASSSDRGPYGYTF
DNA: TGTGCCAGCAGCTCTGACAGGGGCCCCTATGGCTACACCTTC

length: 13
V: TRBV4-3
size: .
J: TRBJ1-3
D: .
CDR3: CASSRTRANTIYF
DNA: TGCGCCAGCAGCCGAACCAGGGCGAACACCATATATTTT

length: 15
V: TRBV5-1
size: few
J: TRBJ2-1
D: TRBD2
CDR3: CASSLGRGGPSEQFF
DNA: TGCGCCAGCAGCTTGGGCCGGGGGGGGCCCTCTGAGCAGTTCTTC

length: 14
V: TRBV28
size: .
J: TRBJ2-7
D: .
CDR3: CASSSVEFSYEQYF
DNA: TGTGCCAGCAGCTCTGTCGAGTTCTCCTACGAGCAGTACTTC

length: 15
V: TRBV9
size: .
J: TRBJ1-1
D: .
CDR3: CASSVVGGGDAEAFF
DNA: TGTGCCAGCAGCGTTGTCGGTGGGGGTGACGCTGAAGCTTTCTTT

length: 16
V: TRBV11-2
size: .
J: TRBJ2-1
D: TRBD2
CDR3: CASSLLLAGGGYEQFF
DNA: TGTGCCAGCAGCCTTCTACTAGCGGGTGGAGGGTATGAGCAGTTCTTC

length: 15
V: TRBV7-9
size: few
J: TRBJ1-3
D: .
CDR3: CASSPRLGTGNTIYF
DNA: TGTGCCAGCAGCCCACGCCTAGGGACTGGAAACACCATATATTTT

length: 18
V: TRBV12-3/TRBV12-4
size: .
J: TRBJ2-3
D: TRBD2
CDR3: CASRPGTSGRASTDTQYF
DNA: TGCGCCAGCAGGCCCGGGACTAGCGGGAGGGCCAGCACAGATACGCAGTATTTT

length: 18
V: TRBV4-1
size: few
J: TRBJ2-5
D: .
CDR3: CASSQDYSGQGPPETQYF
DNA: TGCGCCAGCAGCCAAGATTATTCAGGGCAGGGTCCCCCAGAGACCCAGTACTTC

length: 12
V: TRBV29-1
size: .
J: TRBJ1-2
D: .
CDR3: CSVEEDYSGYTF
DNA: TGCAGCGTTGAAGAGGATTACTCTGGCTACACCTTC

length: 14
V: TRBV27
size: few
J: TRBJ1-1
D: .
CDR3: CASSGYSLDTEAFF
DNA: TGTGCCAGCAGTGGGTACTCCCTCGACACTGAAGCTTTCTTT

length: 13
V: TRBV14
size: few
J: TRBJ2-3
D: .
CDR3: CASSQYSTDTQYF
DNA: TGTGCCAGCAGCCAATACAGCACAGATACGCAGTATTTT

length: 16
V: TRBV2
size: few
J: TRBJ2-5
D: TRBD2
CDR3: CASGGLAGVIGETQYF
DNA: TGTGCCAGCGGGGGACTAGCGGGGGTCATAGGGGAGACCCAGTACTTC

length: 15
V: TRBV7-8
size: .
J: TRBJ2-1
D: TRBD1
CDR3: CASSQQGVTYNEQFF
DNA: TGTGCCAGCAGCCAACAGGGGGTAACCTACAATGAGCAGTTCTTC

length: 15
V: TRBV6-6
size: .
J: TRBJ1-4
D: .
CDR3: CASNNPTDFNEKLFF
DNA: TGTGCCAGCAACAACCCCACAGACTTTAATGAAAAACTGTTTTTT

length: 15
V: TRBV7-9
size: .
J: TRBJ2-1
D: .
CDR3: CASTYVGASDNEQFF
DNA: TGTGCCAGCACCTATGTTGGGGCTAGCGACAATGAGCAGTTCTTC

length: 18
V: TRBV5-6
size: few
J: TRBJ2-2
D: .
CDR3: CASSLEYPHGSNTGELFF
DNA: TGTGCCAGCAGCTTGGAGTATCCCCACGGCAGTAACACCGGGGAGCTGTTTTTT

length: 19
V: TRBV3-1
size: few
J: TRBJ2-5
D: TRBD2
CDR3: CASSQEYSPLAGTQETQYF
DNA: TGTGCCAGCAGCCAAGAATATTCCCCCCTAGCGGGAACCCAAGAGACCCAGTACTTC

length: 15
V: TRBV12-3/TRBV12-4
size: few
J: TRBJ1-4
D: TRBD1
CDR3: CASSLAGTGNEKLFF
DNA: TGTGCCAGCAGTTTAGCCGGGACAGGGAATGAAAAACTGTTTTTT

length: 16
V: TRBV7-3
size: .
J: TRBJ2-3
D: TRBD2
CDR3: CARTKITGGPTDTQYF
DNA: TGTGCCAGGACAAAAATCACGGGGGGGCCCACAGATACGCAGTATTTT

length: 13
V: TRBV6-2/TRBV6-3
size: .
J: TRBJ1-1
D: TRBD1
CDR3: CASTKQGTTEAFF
DNA: TGTGCCAGCACCAAACAGGGGACCACTGAAGCTTTCTTT

length: 17
V: TRBV4-1
size: few
J: TRBJ2-7
D: .
CDR3: CASSQDFGGGRNSEQYF
DNA: TGCGCCAGCAGCCAAGATTTTGGTGGGGGCAGGAACTCCGAGCAGTACTTC

length: 14
V: TRBV6-4
size: .
J: TRBJ2-2
D: .
CDR3: CASSDRPTERELFF
DNA: TGTGCCAGCAGTGACAGGCCCACTGAGAGGGAGCTGTTTTTT

length: 16
V: TRBV6-5
size: .
J: TRBJ2-1
D: TRBD2
CDR3: CASSYSNSGWGNEQFF
DNA: TGTGCCAGCAGTTACTCGAATAGCGGGTGGGGCAATGAGCAGTTCTTC

length: 15
V: TRBV9
size: .
J: TRBJ2-1
D: TRBD2
CDR3: CASSAGLAVNNEQFF
DNA: TGTGCCAGCAGTGCGGGACTAGCGGTTAACAATGAGCAGTTCTTC

length: 12
V: TRBV5-5
size: few
J: TRBJ2-1
D: .
CDR3: CASSLRGSEQFF
DNA: TGTGCCAGCTCACTGCGAGGAAGTGAGCAGTTCTTC

length: 16
V: TRBV28
size: few
J: TRBJ2-7
D: .
CDR3: CASSIITGERSYEQYF
DNA: TGTGCCAGCAGCATTATCACGGGAGAGAGGTCCTACGAGCAGTACTTC

length: 14
V: TRBV28
size: .
J: TRBJ2-7
D: TRBD2
CDR3: CASQNSGRAYEQYF
DNA: TGTGCCAGCCAAAATAGCGGGAGGGCCTACGAGCAGTACTTC

length: 14
V: TRBV7-2
size: few
J: TRBJ2-5
D: .
CDR3: CASSLKWGGETQYF
DNA: TGTGCCAGCAGCCTAAAGTGGGGCGGGGAGACCCAGTACTTC

length: 17
V: TRBV7-2
size: few
J: TRBJ1-1
D: TRBD1
CDR3: CASSAGGQGGQVKEAFF
DNA: TGTGCCAGCAGCGCGGGAGGACAGGGGGGGCAAGTCAAGGAAGCTTTCTTT

length: 15
V: TRBV7-9
size: few
J: TRBJ2-3
D: .
CDR3: CASSPGDASTDTQYF
DNA: TGTGCCAGCAGCCCCGGGGATGCTAGCACAGATACGCAGTATTTT

length: 14
V: TRBV12-3/TRBV12-4
size: .
J: TRBJ2-7
D: TRBD1
CDR3: CASTRDRTSYEQYF
DNA: TGTGCCAGCACCCGGGACAGGACGTCCTACGAGCAGTACTTC

length: 13
V: TRBV20-1
size: few
J: TRBJ1-2
D: TRBD1
CDR3: CSASGGGDYGYTF
DNA: TGCAGTGCTAGCGGAGGGGGCGACTATGGCTACACCTTC

length: 15
V: TRBV6-2/TRBV6-3
size: many
J: TRBJ1-1
D: .
CDR3: CASSYSGRVNTEAFF
DNA: TGTGCCAGCAGTTACTCGGGAAGGGTGAACACTGAAGCTTTCTTT

length: 14
V: TRBV9
size: few
J: TRBJ2-1
D: .
CDR3: CASSPPSRDREQFF
DNA: TGTGCCAGCAGCCCCCCGTCTCGGGATCGCGAGCAGTTCTTC

length: 17
V: TRBV7-9
size: few
J: TRBJ2-5
D: .
CDR3: CASSLGFGETNQETQYF
DNA: TGTGCCAGCAGCTTAGGTTTTGGGGAAACGAACCAAGAGACCCAGTACTTC

length: 16
V: TRBV13
size: .
J: TRBJ2-3
D: TRBD2
CDR3: CTSSFGLAGIEDTQYF
DNA: TGTACCAGCAGCTTCGGGCTAGCGGGAATCGAGGATACGCAGTATTTT

length: 13
V: TRBV7-2
size: few
J: TRBJ1-5
D: TRBD1
CDR3: CASGTGFGQPQHF
DNA: TGTGCCAGCGGGACAGGGTTCGGTCAGCCCCAGCATTTT

length: 19
V: TRBV6-2/TRBV6-3
size: .
J: TRBJ2-1
D: TRBD2
CDR3: CASSPGTAFLAGEGNEQFF
DNA: TGTGCCAGCAGTCCCGGGACAGCGTTTCTAGCGGGAGAGGGCAATGAGCAGTTCTTC

length: 13
V: TRBV7-2
size: .
J: TRBJ2-1
D: .
CDR3: CASSLGPENEQFF
DNA: TGTGCCAGCAGCTTAGGTCCCGAGAATGAGCAGTTCTTC

length: 15
V: TRBV7-2
size: few
J: TRBJ1-2
D: .
CDR3: CASSLDSRDDYGYTF
DNA: TGTGCCAGCAGCTTAGATAGTCGGGACGACTATGGCTACACCTTC

length: 10
V: TRBV29-1
size: .
J: TRBJ2-1
D: .
CDR3: CSVEWDEQFF
DNA: TGCAGCGTTGAATGGGATGAGCAGTTCTTC

length: 13
V: TRBV27
size: .
J: TRBJ1-6
D: .
CDR3: CASSLFRDSPLHF
DNA: TGTGCCAGCAGTTTATTCAGGGACTCACCCCTCCACTTT

length: 14
V: TRBV7-6
size: .
J: TRBJ2-5
D: .
CDR3: CASSAHSGQETQYF
DNA: TGTGCCAGCAGCGCGCACAGCGGTCAAGAGACCCAGTACTTC